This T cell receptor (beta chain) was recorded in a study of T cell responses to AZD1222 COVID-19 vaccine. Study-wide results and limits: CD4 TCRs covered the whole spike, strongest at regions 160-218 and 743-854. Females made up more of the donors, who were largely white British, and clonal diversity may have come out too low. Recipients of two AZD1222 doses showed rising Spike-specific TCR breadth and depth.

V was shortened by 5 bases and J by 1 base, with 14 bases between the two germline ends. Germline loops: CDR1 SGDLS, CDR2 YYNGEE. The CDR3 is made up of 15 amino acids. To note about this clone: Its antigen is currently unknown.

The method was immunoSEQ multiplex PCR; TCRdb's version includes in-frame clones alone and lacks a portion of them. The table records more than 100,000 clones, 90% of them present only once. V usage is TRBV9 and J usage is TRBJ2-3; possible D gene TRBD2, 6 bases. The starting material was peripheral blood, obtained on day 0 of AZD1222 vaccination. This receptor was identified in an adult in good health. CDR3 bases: TGTGCCAGCAGTGACCCGGGGGTTGGCACAGATACGCAGTATTTT. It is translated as CASSDPGVGTDTQYF.